The 9 T cell receptor beta chains below were found in one sample sequenced in a study of CD8 T cells in Susac syndrome. Random hexamers were used to reverse transcribe an amount of roughly 0.5 to 1 ug RNA. TCRdb ran MiXCR on the immunoSEQ multiplex PCR reads and lists one entry per CDR3 protein. Of 150,000 to 200,000 distinct CDR3 sequences listed, approximately 96% are singletons. Material for sequencing was CD4+ T cells from PBMCs. Source of these receptors: a human donor with Susac syndrome.

This clonotype was counted a few times. The chain couples TRBV20-1 to TRBJ2-7; TRBD1 aligns across 8 bases. Germline V lookup: CDR1 DFQATT, CDR2 SNEGSKA (reference sequence). J gave up 5 bases and V 5 bases, and 11 bases lay outside the gene matches. The CDR3 has 14 residues. CDR3 in amino acids: CSAEGQGFRNEQYF. The CDR3 nucleotides are TGCAGTGCTGAAGGACAGGGCTTCAGGAACGAGCAGTACTTC.

The chain has TRBV7-3 and TRBJ2-1, with D unresolved. CDR3 length equals 12 residues. The V end was cut by 2 bases, the J end by 7 bases, with 6 bases between. Germline assignment: CDR1 SGHTA and CDR2 FQGTGA. The CDR3 coding sequence is TGTGCCAGCAGCTTATCGGAGAATGAGCAGTTCTTC. Its translation: CASSLSENEQFF.

The rearrangement links TRBV7-2 to TRBJ1-2; D gene uncertain. V gave up 1 base and J gave up 1 base, with 7 bases separating them. Germline V gene sequence: CDR1 SGHTA, CDR2 FQGNSA. The CDR3 is 14 amino acids. The CDR3 nucleotides read TGTGCCAGCAGCTTAGACAGCTTTAACTATGGCTACACCTTC. As protein: CASSLDSFNYGYTF.

The chain carries TRBV5-1 and TRBJ1-2; D remains ambiguous. CDR3 length: 14 residues. Trimming removed 1 base at V and 8 bases at J, with 15 bases between. The germline CDR1 and CDR2 sequences are SGHRS and YFSETQ. CDR3 nucleotide sequence: TGCGCCAGCAGCTTGAGACCGGGAAGCTTGGGCTACACCTTC. It translates to CASSLRPGSLGYTF.

The chain couples TRBV24-1 to TRBJ2-2, with D uncertain. Trimming took off 7 bases at V and 7 bases at J, with 9 bases between the two ends. This CDR3 contains 12 residues. Germline-derived CDR1 and CDR2 are KGHDR and SFDVKD. The CDR3 nucleotides read TGTGCCACCAGAAGTCCCATCGGGGAGCTGTTTTTT. Amino acids: CATRSPIGELFF.

The rearrangement links TRBV20-1 to TRBJ2-3; D is unresolved. V lost 8 bases, J lost 2 bases, and 8 bases lay in between. CDR1 is DFQATT, CDR2 SNEGSKA, per germline (reference sequence). The CDR3 sequence is 11 residues long. CDR3: CSTESTDTQYF. The DNA of the CDR3 is TGCAGTACCGAGTCCACAGATACGCAGTATTTT.

The chain employs TRBV12-3 or TRBV12-4 and TRBJ1-5, with unresolved D. Trimming removed 3 bases at V and 5 bases at J, with 8 bases between. The CDR3 consists of 13 residues. CDR3 bases: TGTGCCAGCAGTTTTACCGCTGATCAGCCCCAGCATTTT. Translation gives CASSFTADQPQHF.

The rearrangement uses TRBV7-2 and TRBJ2-1; 12 bases fit TRBD2. The length of the CDR3 is 14 residues. Unmatched junction bases numbered 6, after V lost 5 bases and J lost 10 bases. Per germline, CDR1 SGHTA and CDR2 FQGNSA. For the CDR3, the DNA is TGTGCCAGCAGCCCTAGCGGGGGGGCCCGGGAGCAGTTCTTC. Its translation: CASSPSGGAREQFF.

The chain couples TRBV7-9 to TRBJ2-6; possible D gene TRBD2, 6 bases. CDR1 SEHNR and CDR2 FQNEAQ come from the germline V gene (reference sequence). The CDR3 runs 18 residues. V dropped 2 bases and J dropped 0 bases, with 14 bases sitting between them. This CDR3 is CASSLWAGLSSGANVLTF. CDR3 nucleotide sequence: TGTGCCAGCAGCTTATGGGCGGGACTCAGCTCTGGGGCCAACGTCCTGACTTTC.